The T cell receptor (beta chain) under discussion was sequenced for a study of blood T cell repertoires in COVID-19. At the level of the study: Some COVID-19 samples were acute and others convalescent; all came from the United States, Italy and Spain. T cells, B-cell-depleted T cells, or PBMCs provided the cDNA or gDNA that served as material.

This CDR3 is 15 amino acids long. Trimming removed 7 bases from V and 7 bases from J; junction bases left unmatched: 8. Looked up from germline, CDR1 is MNHEY and CDR2 is SMNVEV (reference sequence). Original data processing: By means of reference gene primer amplification, nucleated cell counts were estimated. Sequenced by immunoSEQ multiplex PCR; TCRdb stores in-frame clones only, minus some. From that table come the V and J calls and clone size; the DNA was used to work out D and trimming. The table lists 70,000 to 90,000 clones, approximately 78% of them singletons. The receptor was isolated from a woman aged 60-70 years with acute or convalescent COVID-19. Sequenced material: peripheral blood. The chain employs TRBV27 and TRBJ1-6; 9 positions agree with TRBD1. The CDR3 DNA reads TGTGCCAGCACTCTGGTAGGACAGGGGAATTCACCCCTCCACTTT. Translated: CASTLVGQGNSPLHF.